This entry lists 4 T cell receptor beta chains sequenced from one sample in a study of early T cells in non-severe SARS-CoV-2 infection. TCRdb analysed the 5' RACE reads with MiXCR anew, one entry per CDR3 protein. The sample holds roughly 100,000 distinct CDR3 sequences, about an eighth seen once. Sequencing used whole blood, obtained at baseline. These receptor sequences come from an adult who was a healthcare worker with PCR-confirmed SARS-CoV-2 infection or an uninfected control (not recorded which).

The CDR3 DNA reads TGTGCCAGCAGTTTCTTGGGGGCAGAGACCCAGTACTTC. This gives the protein CASSFLGAETQYF. This sequence joins TRBV28 and TRBJ2-5; a possible D gene is TRBD1 (6 bases). Germline V gene data show CDR1 as MDHEN and CDR2 as SYDVKM. The CDR3 is made up of 13 amino acids. Trimming stripped 3 bases from V and 4 bases from J, with 9 bases between.

J is TRBJ1-5 and V is TRBV27; 8 bases are a match to TRBD1. After removal of 4 bases from V and 2 bases from J, the junction contained 4 bases not matched to a gene. Germline V CDR1 and CDR2: MNHEY, SMNVEV (reference sequence). The CDR3 runs 15 residues. CDR3 region: CASSSHRGGNQPQHF. DNA of the CDR3: TGTGCCAGCAGTTCACACAGGGGGGGCAATCAGCCCCAGCATTTT.

The chain links TRBV10-3 to TRBJ1-5; a weak D match, TRBD1 (5 bases). CDR1 and CDR2 from the germline V gene are ENHRY and SYGVKD. V was pared by 11 bases and J by 6 bases, with 14 bases between. This CDR3 has 12 amino acids. CDR3 sequence: CAGGEKGQPQHF. The DNA of the CDR3 is TGTGCCGGAGGGGAGAAAGGTCAGCCCCAGCATTTT.

The genes are TRBV7-3 and TRBJ1-5, with unresolved D. CDR1 SGHTA and CDR2 FQGTGA come from the germline V gene. The length of the CDR3 is 14 residues. V lost 5 bases and J 7 bases, leaving 15 bases between the germline ends. CDR3 sequence (DNA): TGTGCCAGCAGCCAAGGACGGCCGCAGCAGCCCCAGCATTTT. Translation gives CASSQGRPQQPQHF.